This TCR beta chain was identified in a study of T cell responses to AZD1222 COVID-19 vaccine. Study-level points and caveats: Clonal diversity was possibly underestimated, and the donors were mostly white British, with more females. Recipients of two AZD1222 doses showed rising Spike-specific TCR breadth and depth.

Method: immunoSEQ multiplex PCR; TCRdb's copy keeps in-frame clones and lacks some. The sample lists roughly 120,000 clones, about 90% occurring once. The CDR3 runs 14 residues. Germline V lookup: CDR1 MDHEN, CDR2 SYDVKM. Trimming pared 2 bases from V and 0 bases from J, leaving 7 bases between. With regard to this clone: Its antigen remains unidentified.

The specimen comprised peripheral blood, sampled on day 0 of AZD1222 vaccination. This rearrangement joins TRBV28 to TRBJ1-2; D not resolved. This receptor was taken from an adult in good health. The CDR3 DNA reads TGTGCCAGCAGTTTAGTAGGCTCTAACTATGGCTACACCTTC. Translated, it gives CASSLVGSNYGYTF.